Each of the 32 T cell receptor beta chains below was sequenced from the same sample in a study of blood T cells in healthy people across ages. The second PCR ran roughly 6 to 12 cycles with a sample-barcoded 5' primer and J-beta primers. Each CDR3 protein is one row after TCRdb ran MiXCR on the 5' RACE reads. The table lists 1.5 million to 2 million distinct CDR3 sequences, 40% to 55% of them singletons. Sequencing was done on a sample of blood. The receptor source for this set is a middle-aged woman in good health.

V is TRBV20-1 and J is TRBJ2-7; TRBD2 matches at 11 bases. Germline CDR1 and CDR2: DFQATT and SNEGSKA (reference sequence). Trimming at V came to 2 bases and at J to 4 bases, leaving 4 bases not matched to a gene. There are 14 residues in the CDR3. CDR3 in amino acids: CSARPRTSGYEQYF. The CDR3 region has the DNA TGCAGTGCTAGACCTCGGACTAGCGGGTACGAGCAGTACTTC.

The CDR3 bases are TGTGCCAGTTCGGACAGTCCGGACACCGGGGAGCTGTTTTTT. It yields the protein CASSDSPDTGELFF. V and J are TRBV6-1 and TRBJ2-2, with D perhaps TRBD1 (6 bases). The CDR3 covers 14 residues. Per germline, CDR1 MNHNS and CDR2 SASEGT. V dropped 9 bases and J dropped 3 bases, with 14 bases sitting between them.

Here the CDR3 DNA reads TGTGCCAGCAGTGCTACAACCCTCCTTTCCTACGAGCAGTACTTC. This codes for CASSATTLLSYEQYF. The J gene is TRBJ2-7, the V gene TRBV2; the D is unclear. Germline values: CDR1 SNHLY, CDR2 FYNNEI. V gave up 4 bases and J gave up 1 base, with 14 bases separating them. The CDR3 consists of 15 residues.

The CDR3 DNA reads TGTGCCAGCAGCCGTAGCGGGGGGTACAATGAGCAGTACTTC. Its protein is CASSRSGGYNEQYF. The chain is built from TRBV7-3 and TRBJ2-7, with 10 bases identical to TRBD2. V trimming: 5 bases; J trimming: 7 bases; junction bases outside the gene matches: 8. CDR1 SGHTA and CDR2 FQGTGA come from the germline V gene. This CDR3 has 14 amino acids.

The V and J genes are TRBV29-1 and TRBJ1-2, with TRBD1 matching over 9 bases. The ends lost 7 bases at V and 6 bases at J; junction bases unmatched: 6. The CDR3 consists of 12 residues. CDR1 SQVTM and CDR2 ANQGSEA come from the germline V gene. The CDR3 sequence: CSALTGGHGYTF. DNA of the CDR3: TGCAGCGCCCTGACAGGGGGACATGGCTACACCTTC.

This clonotype occurred many times. The CDR3, as DNA: TGCGCCAGCAGTGATCCCACGGGCCCCTCCTACAATGAGCAGTTCTTC. Its translation: CASSDPTGPSYNEQFF. The chain joins TRBV10-2 to TRBJ2-1; D not resolved. From germline, CDR1 is WSHSY and CDR2 SAAADI. The V and J ends lost 3 bases and 0 bases respectively, with 12 bases between them. The CDR3 has 16 amino acids.

The chain uses TRBV24-1 and TRBJ2-3; 9 bases agree with TRBD1. After removal of 3 bases from V and 5 bases from J, the junction contained 8 bases not matched to a gene. This CDR3 spans 16 amino acids. Germline values: CDR1 KGHDR, CDR2 SFDVKD. The CDR3 here is CATSDPGTGRVDTQYF. CDR3 nucleotide sequence: TGTGCCACCAGTGATCCGGGGACAGGGAGGGTAGATACGCAGTATTTT.

This clonotype was observed a single time. V is TRBV7-9 and J is TRBJ1-6; tentatively, D is TRBD1 (5 bases). The length of the CDR3 is 15 residues. The V gene's germline CDR1 is SEHNR and CDR2 FQNEAQ (reference sequence). The ends were cut back, 1 base at V and 7 bases at J, with 11 bases in the middle. CDR3 protein: CASSLDRFTNSPLHF. CDR3 nucleotide sequence: TGTGCCAGCAGCTTAGACAGGTTTACGAATTCACCCCTCCACTTT.

This sequence joins TRBV7-9 and TRBJ2-7; D possibly matches TRBD1 or TRBD2 (5 bases each). The J call is doubtful: the DNA matches TRBJ2-5 better. The CDR3 is 15 residues long. Germline V gene data show CDR1 as SEHNR and CDR2 as FQNEAQ (reference sequence). In DNA form, the CDR3 reads TGTGCCAGCAGCCCAAACGGTGGGGACGGGGAGACCCAGTACTTC. It codes for CASSPNGGDGETQYF.

The genes are TRBV6-5 and TRBJ2-1, with 7 nucleotides matching TRBD1. J gave up 8 bases and V 0 bases, and 4 bases lay outside the gene matches. The CDR3 consists of 14 residues. Germline V gives CDR1 MNHEY, CDR2 SVGAGI. CDR3 protein: CASSYSRGGDEQFF. The CDR3 DNA reads as TGTGCCAGCAGTTACTCGCGAGGGGGCGATGAGCAGTTCTTC.

This chain uses TRBV25-1 with TRBJ1-1, with 7 bases fitting TRBD1. Germline V CDR1 and CDR2: MGHDK, SYGVNS. V lost 2 bases to trimming and J lost 5 bases; unmatched junction nucleotides: 5. This CDR3 comprises 14 residues. The CDR3 DNA reads TGTGCCAGCAGTGAACGCGCAGGGGGAACTGAAGCTTTCTTT. It encodes CASSERAGGTEAFF.

This clonotype occurred a few times. The chain links TRBV15 to TRBJ2-3, with 8 bases identical to TRBD2. In germline, CDR1 is LNHNV, CDR2 YYDKDF (reference sequence). Trimming cost V 5 bases and J 3 bases; bases outside gene matches: 7. The CDR3 extends over 15 amino acids. The DNA for the CDR3 is TGTGCCACCAGCGGAGGTGCGGGGGGTACAGATACGCAGTATTTT. It codes for CATSGGAGGTDTQYF.

This clonotype was counted between two and nine times. The rearrangement joins TRBV20-1 to TRBJ2-7, with TRBD1 matching over 9 bases. V was clipped by 0 bases and J by 5 bases; unmatched bases: 8. Germline CDR1 DFQATT, CDR2 SNEGSKA (reference sequence). CDR3 length equals 15 residues. The CDR3 DNA sequence: TGCAGTGCTAGAGACACCGGGACAGGGACCCACGAGCAGTACTTC. Residues: CSARDTGTGTHEQYF.

This clonotype was recorded a few times. This rearrangement joins TRBV9 to TRBJ2-7, with D uncertain. The DNA end lines up better with TRBJ2-5; the J call may be wrong. The CDR3 extends over 13 amino acids. Germline V gene sequence: CDR1 SGDLS, CDR2 YYNGEE. CDR3 region: CASSVYSEETQYF. DNA of the CDR3: TGTGCCAGCAGCGTCTACAGTGAGGAGACCCAGTACTTC.

The V gene is TRBV7-9, the J gene TRBJ1-4; TRBD1 might be the D (5 bases). There are 17 residues in the CDR3. Trimming shortened V by 1 base and J by 4 bases, and 16 bases separated the two germline ends. Germline values: CDR1 SEHNR, CDR2 FQNEAQ (reference sequence). CDR3 in DNA: TGTGCCAGCAGCTTAGGAGTGGGGGGACTACATAATGAAAAACTGTTTTTT. Translation gives CASSLGVGGLHNEKLFF.

The chain carries TRBV9 and TRBJ1-2; unclear D gene. The V end lost 6 bases, the J end lost 7 bases, and 13 bases lay between the germline ends. The CDR3 is made up of 12 amino acids. The germline CDR1 and CDR2 sequences are SGDLS and YYNGEE. The CDR3 region is CASNGELLGYTF. The CDR3, as DNA: TGTGCCAGCAACGGAGAGTTGCTTGGCTACACCTTC.

This clonotype was seen a few times. This chain connects TRBV29-1 to TRBJ2-3, with D hard to call. Trimming stripped 4 bases from V and 6 bases from J, with 8 bases between. From germline, CDR1 is SQVTM and CDR2 ANQGSEA. CDR3 length equals 11 residues. The CDR3 reads CSVGVQDTQYF. Written as DNA, the CDR3 is TGCAGCGTTGGAGTGCAGGATACGCAGTATTTT.

J is TRBJ2-3 and V is TRBV28, with a possible D match to TRBD1 (6 bases). V lost 5 bases, J lost 3 bases, and 18 bases lay in between. The CDR3 covers 16 residues. The V gene's germline CDR1 is MDHEN and CDR2 SYDVKM. Written as DNA, the CDR3 is TGTGCCAGCAGTGCCCCACCAGGGGTTGGGACAGATACGCAGTATTTT. This translates into CASSAPPGVGTDTQYF.

In this sample, this clonotype turned up a few times. The CDR3 coding sequence is TGTGCCAGCAGGGTCGGGGGGGATATCTACGAGCAGTACTTC. Amino acid sequence: CASRVGGDIYEQYF. The chain combines TRBV28 with TRBJ2-7, with 8 positions matching TRBD2. Germline V gene sequence: CDR1 MDHEN, CDR2 SYDVKM. The length of the CDR3 is 14 residues. After removal of 6 bases from V and 3 bases from J, the junction contained 7 bases not matched to a gene. The full variable domain, with the rest looked up from reference TRBV28 and TRBJ2-7, is DVKVTQSSRYLVKRTGEKVFLECVQDMDHENMFWYRQDPGLGLRLIYFSYDVKMKEKGDIPEGYSVSREKKERFSLILESASTNQTSMYLCASRVGGDIYEQYFGPGTRLTVT.

A note on this clonotype: A single base separates this from a much larger clone, so it may be a read error. The chain recombines TRBV7-2 with TRBJ2-3; D is unclear. CDR1 is SGHTA, CDR2 FQGNSA, per germline. CDR3 length: 14 amino acids. This CDR3 is CASSLGLYTNTQYF. CDR3 nucleotide sequence: TGTGCCAGCAGCTTAGGGCTCTACACAAATACGCAGTATTTT.

This chain joins TRBV24-1 and TRBJ2-1; 7 positions match TRBD1. CDR1 and CDR2 from the germline V gene are KGHDR and SFDVKD. This CDR3 spans 12 amino acids. With V trimmed by 9 bases and J by 4 bases, 2 bases remained unmatched. CDR3 nucleotide sequence: TGTGCCACCGGGACAGAATACAATGAGCAGTTCTTC. Protein: CATGTEYNEQFF.

This clonotype was recorded a few times. The chain joins TRBV27 to TRBJ2-3; 10 nucleotides align to TRBD2. The CDR3 sequence is 14 residues long. Trimming removed 6 bases from V and 7 bases from J; junction bases left unmatched: 7. Germline values: CDR1 MNHEY, CDR2 SMNVEV (reference sequence). CDR3 region: CASRTLAGANTQYF. The CDR3 bases are TGTGCCAGCAGAACGCTAGCGGGGGCAAATACGCAGTATTTT.

The gene calls are TRBV6-6 and TRBJ2-5, with 13 nucleotides matching TRBD2. Germline CDR1 and CDR2: MNHNY and SVGAGI (reference sequence). The CDR3 spans 15 residues. Unmatched junction bases numbered 2, after V lost 7 bases and J lost 0 bases. CDR3 loop: CASTGLAGDQETQYF. In DNA, the CDR3 is TGTGCCAGCACCGGACTAGCGGGGGACCAAGAGACCCAGTACTTC.

This clonotype came up once. The genes are TRBV12-3 or TRBV12-4 and TRBJ1-2; the D gene is possibly TRBD1 (5 bases). This CDR3 comprises 19 residues. V was shortened by 0 bases and J by 2 bases, with 22 bases between the two germline ends. The CDR3 sequence is CASSLAVGVTGERNYGYTF. CDR3 DNA sequence: TGTGCCAGCAGTTTAGCGGTGGGGGTGACCGGGGAACGGAACTATGGCTACACCTTC.

The CDR3 region is CASSPGQGRYGYTF. CDR3 sequence (DNA): TGTGCCAGCAGTCCAGGACAGGGCCGCTATGGCTACACCTTC. This chain connects TRBV28 to TRBJ1-2, with 8 bases lining up with TRBD1. J lost 4 bases, V lost 5 bases, and 6 bases had no gene match. Germline V lookup: CDR1 MDHEN, CDR2 SYDVKM. This CDR3 contains 14 residues.

The table lists this clonotype with a few counts. This chain connects TRBV27 to TRBJ1-1; the match to TRBD1 covers 11 bases. Germline V CDR1 and CDR2: MNHEY, SMNVEV (reference sequence). The CDR3 loop spans 14 amino acids. V gave up 6 bases and J gave up 7 bases; unmatched junction bases: 7. CDR3 bases: TGTGCCAGCAGCTTTGGACAGGGGGCATTTGAAGCTTTCTTT. Translation: CASSFGQGAFEAFF.

J is TRBJ2-1 and V is TRBV9; a weak D match, TRBD2 (6 bases). This CDR3 is built from 16 residues. Germline loops: CDR1 SGDLS, CDR2 YYNGEE. The V and J ends lost 2 bases and 3 bases respectively, with 15 bases between them. This CDR3 is CASSVAGQAFYNEQFF. The CDR3, as DNA: TGTGCCAGCAGCGTCGCGGGGCAGGCGTTCTACAATGAGCAGTTCTTC. The full variable domain, completed using reference TRBV9 and TRBJ2-1, is DSGVTQTPKHLITATGQRVTLRCSPRSGDLSVYWYQQSLDQGLQFLIQYYNGEERAKGNILERFSAQQFPDLHSELNLSSLELGDSALYFCASSVAGQAFYNEQFFGPGTRLTVL.

This rearrangement joins TRBV6-5 to TRBJ2-1; TRBD2 aligns across 7 bases. Gene TRBJ2-7 matches the end of the DNA better, so the J call may be wrong. The CDR3 sequence is 14 residues long. Germline-derived CDR1 and CDR2 are MNHEY and SVGAGI. The CDR3 DNA is TGTGCCAGCAGTCCGATCGGGGGGTACAATGAGCAGTACTTC. Its translation: CASSPIGGYNEQYF.

Of note for this clonotype: It may be a read error: a sequence one base away is much more abundant. The chain joins TRBV7-2 to TRBJ2-1, with 9 bases lining up with TRBD2. J lost 13 bases, V lost 0 bases, and 10 bases had no gene match. Looked up from germline, CDR1 is SGHTA and CDR2 is FQGNSA. This CDR3 has 15 residues. Here the CDR3 reads CASSLALRGGETQFF. The DNA of the CDR3 is TGTGCCAGCAGCTTAGCGCTGCGGGGGGGCGAGACCCAGTTCTTC. Looking up the rest from reference TRBV7-2 and TRBJ2-1 gives the full variable domain: GAGVSQSPSNKVTEKGKDVELRCDPISGHTALYWYRQSLGQGLEFLIYFQGNSAPDKSGLPSDRFSAERTGGSVSTLTIQRTQQEDSAVYLCASSLALRGGETQFFGPGTRLTVL.

A few counts support this clonotype. The CDR3 region has the DNA TGTGCCAGCAGTTCGGGAGGGGGAAGGAACGAGCAGTACTTC. Its protein product is CASSSGGGRNEQYF. The chain is built from TRBV28 and TRBJ2-7; 8 nucleotides line up with TRBD2. The CDR3 has 14 amino acids. V was pared by 4 bases and J by 5 bases, with 7 bases of the junction left unmatched. Germline assignment: CDR1 MDHEN and CDR2 SYDVKM. Supplemented by reference TRBV28 and TRBJ2-7, the full variable domain reads DVKVTQSSRYLVKRTGEKVFLECVQDMDHENMFWYRQDPGLGLRLIYFSYDVKMKEKGDIPEGYSVSREKKERFSLILESASTNQTSMYLCASSSGGGRNEQYFGPGTRLTVT.

A word on this clonotype: A junction boundary mismatches the germline segment, possibly from a read error. The chain uses TRBV4-3 and TRBJ2-1, with D perhaps assigned TRBD1 or TRBD2 (5 bases each). The CDR3 sequence is 17 residues long. From germline, CDR1 is LGHNA and CDR2 YSLEER. In DNA form, the CDR3 reads TGCGCCAGCAGCCAAGGGACCCGGGACCCCTCCTACAAGGAGCAGTTCTTC. Translated, it gives CASSQGTRDPSYKEQFF.

The chain employs TRBV27 and TRBJ2-3; 9 nucleotides align to TRBD2. CDR1 is MNHEY, CDR2 SMNVEV, per germline (reference sequence). There are 16 residues in the CDR3. With V trimmed by 6 bases and J by 2 bases, 9 bases remained unmatched. The CDR3 reads CASSLSGGPITDTQYF. The CDR3 bases are TGTGCCAGCAGCTTGAGCGGGGGGCCGATCACAGATACGCAGTATTTT.